This T cell receptor beta chain was recovered during a study of T cells after posttransplantation cyclophosphamide. This clone was counted at least ten times. Busulfan-fludarabine conditioning, marrow transplant, and cyclophosphamide on days +3 and +4 were administered. CDR1 and CDR2 from the germline V gene are SGHVS and FQNEAQ. CDR3 length: 17 residues. The V gene end was trimmed by 2 bases and the J gene end by 1 base; junction bases not matched to a gene: 4. The table came from immunoSEQ multiplex PCR; TCRdb's copy has only in-frame clones and leaves some out. The sample offers roughly 14,000 clones and no singletons, the top ten holding about 23%.

J is TRBJ2-2 and V is TRBV7-8, with TRBD1 identical over 10 bases. Sequences were derived from PBMCs, sampled 1162 days after allogeneic stem cell transplant with posttransplant cyclophosphamide. The receptor was isolated from a female patient aged 40-50 years who received an allogeneic stem cell transplant from a related donor, was CMV-positive, and had no GVHD. The T cells may come from the graft donor. The chain's CDR3 is CASSLPTGGGNTGELFF. CDR3 coding DNA: TGTGCCAGCAGCTTACCGACAGGGGGCGGGAACACCGGGGAGCTGTTTTTT.